This entry features one T cell receptor beta chain sequence. TCRdb re-analysed the RT-PCR reads in MiXCR, keeping a single row per CDR3 protein. The sample lists about 200,000 distinct CDR3 sequences; 35% to 45% were seen once. The germline V and J ends were trimmed by 2 bases and 0 bases, with 10 bases remaining between them. From germline, CDR1 is GTSNPN and CDR2 SVGIG (reference sequence). This CDR3 contains 14 residues. The entry originates in a study of patients and donors after allogeneic stem cell transplantation. The origin of this receptor is a human donor who was either an allogeneic HSCT recipient or a stem cell or donor lymphocyte infusion donor (not recorded which). It is not recorded whose cells these are; they may come from a transplant donor. The V and J genes are TRBV30 and TRBJ1-1; D might be TRBD1 (5 bases). Sequencing was performed on blood, either unsorted or a sorted T cell fraction (not recorded which). Here the CDR3 reads CAWSPGGLNTEAFF. The CDR3 nucleotides read TGTGCCTGGAGTCCCGGGGGTCTGAACACTGAAGCTTTCTTT.